Listed below are T cell receptor beta chains from one sample, sequenced in a study of a mutant IDH1 vaccine in newly diagnosed glioma. Sequenced by immunoSEQ multiplex PCR; TCRdb stores in-frame clones only, minus some. The sample contains about 33,000 clones, approximately 90% of which appear only once. The sequenced sample was PBMCs, obtained from a glioma patient treated with radiotherapy, temozolomide or both. The receptors here all came from a woman aged 40-49 years with glioma. CDR3s include the opening cysteine and the closing phenylalanine or tryptophan. The order of the fields is V gene, clone size, J gene, CDR3 protein. Some rows mark clone size as missing; the rest say once, few, many or name a class of expanded clone.

v_call: TRBV5-1
clone_size: -
j_call: TRBJ1-5
cdr3_aa: CASRSGRVQPQHF

v_call: TRBV19
clone_size: -
j_call: TRBJ1-1
cdr3_aa: CASSPNTAEAFF

v_call: TRBV10-1
clone_size: -
j_call: TRBJ2-7
cdr3_aa: CASSESGVGEQYF

v_call: TRBV2
clone_size: -
j_call: TRBJ2-3
cdr3_aa: CASSPTSGNTDTQYF

v_call: TRBV5-1
clone_size: -
j_call: TRBJ2-2
cdr3_aa: CASSLASGTNTGELFF

v_call: TRBV6-6
clone_size: -
j_call: TRBJ1-1
cdr3_aa: CATGRMGRDTEAFF

v_call: TRBV7-3
clone_size: -
j_call: TRBJ2-2
cdr3_aa: CASSLLSGTGELFF

v_call: TRBV6-5
clone_size: -
j_call: TRBJ2-1
cdr3_aa: CASIRTSGGGNEQFF

v_call: TRBV4-1
clone_size: -
j_call: TRBJ1-4
cdr3_aa: CASSPGAGTGGEKLFF

v_call: TRBV15
clone_size: -
j_call: TRBJ2-1
cdr3_aa: CATSGQREGGNNEQFF

v_call: TRBV7-2
clone_size: few
j_call: TRBJ2-7
cdr3_aa: CASRPRTGVYEQYF

v_call: TRBV25-1
clone_size: -
j_call: TRBJ1-1
cdr3_aa: CASRNREETEAFF

v_call: TRBV9
clone_size: -
j_call: TRBJ2-3
cdr3_aa: CASSVSGKLDTQYF

v_call: TRBV7-9
clone_size: -
j_call: TRBJ2-7
cdr3_aa: CASSLVGAAYEQYF

v_call: TRBV2
clone_size: -
j_call: TRBJ2-7
cdr3_aa: CASSGASGDSYEQYF

v_call: TRBV7-2
clone_size: once
j_call: TRBJ2-5
cdr3_aa: CASSSGQGSETQYF

v_call: TRBV2
clone_size: once
j_call: TRBJ1-2
cdr3_aa: CASSGYGFYGYTF

v_call: TRBV5-4
clone_size: -
j_call: TRBJ2-1
cdr3_aa: CASTRTGKKNEQFF

v_call: TRBV2
clone_size: -
j_call: TRBJ1-5
cdr3_aa: CASQGGLRNQPQHF

v_call: TRBV28
clone_size: -
j_call: TRBJ1-1
cdr3_aa: CASSISVPHTEAFF